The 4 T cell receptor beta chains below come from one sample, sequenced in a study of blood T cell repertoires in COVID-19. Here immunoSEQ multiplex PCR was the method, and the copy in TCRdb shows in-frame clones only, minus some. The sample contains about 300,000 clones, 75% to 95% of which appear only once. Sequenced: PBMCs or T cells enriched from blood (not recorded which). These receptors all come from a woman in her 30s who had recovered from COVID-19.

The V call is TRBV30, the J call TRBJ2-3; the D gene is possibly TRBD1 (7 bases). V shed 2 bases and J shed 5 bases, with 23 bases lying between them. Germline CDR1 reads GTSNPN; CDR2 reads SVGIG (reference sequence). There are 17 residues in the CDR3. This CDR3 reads CAWSYTGEVGFGDTQYF. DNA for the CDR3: TGTGCCTGGAGTTATACAGGGGAGGTTGGATTCGGAGATACGCAGTATTTT.

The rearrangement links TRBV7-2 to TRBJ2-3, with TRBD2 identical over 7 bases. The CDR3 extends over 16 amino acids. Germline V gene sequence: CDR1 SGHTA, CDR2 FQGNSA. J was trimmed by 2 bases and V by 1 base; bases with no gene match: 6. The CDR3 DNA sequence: TGTGCCAGCAGCTTAGGTCAGCGGGGCTCCACAGATACGCAGTATTTT. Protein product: CASSLGQRGSTDTQYF.

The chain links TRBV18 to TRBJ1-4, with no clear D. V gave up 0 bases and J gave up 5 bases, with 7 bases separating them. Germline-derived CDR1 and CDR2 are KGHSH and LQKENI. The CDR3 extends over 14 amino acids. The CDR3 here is CASSPPSVNEKLFF. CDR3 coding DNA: TGTGCCAGCTCACCACCTTCGGTCAATGAAAAACTGTTTTTT.

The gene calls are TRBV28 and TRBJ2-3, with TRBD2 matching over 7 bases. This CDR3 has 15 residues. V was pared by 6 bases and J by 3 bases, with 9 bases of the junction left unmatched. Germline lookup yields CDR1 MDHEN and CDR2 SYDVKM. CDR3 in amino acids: CASSLAGSGTDTQYF. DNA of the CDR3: TGTGCCAGCAGCCTCGCGGGTAGCGGGACAGATACGCAGTATTTT.